These 30 T cell receptor beta chains came from one sample sequenced in a study of T cell repertoires in cytomegalovirus infection (dated by TCRdb to the late 2010s). The sequencer was an Illumina HiSeq 1500. The raw public reads went through TCRdb reprocessing: fastp at Q25, MiXCR clone calling, in-frame beta chains kept. Each entry is one CDR3 protein sequence, shown with its most common DNA and genes. This sample holds some 160,000 distinct CDR3 sequences; 15% to 20% were observed only once. Around 20% of the sample lies in the top ten. Sequenced: CD8+ T cells from PBMCs. These TCRs come from a human donor in good health (CMV status not recorded). Some clones in this sample may be carry-over from other donors' samples.

This clonotype occurred a few times. The rearrangement joins TRBV6-2 or TRBV6-3 to TRBJ2-7; tentative D call: TRBD1 (6 bases). This CDR3 region has 13 residues. V lost 6 bases, J lost 3 bases, and 12 bases lay in between. Germline lookup yields CDR1 MNHEY and CDR2 SVGEGT. The CDR3 region has the DNA TGTGCCAGCAGGGACAGTCTTGTCTACGAGCAGTACTTC. Encoded protein: CASRDSLVYEQYF.

In its sample, this clonotype ranks as medium-sized. This chain connects TRBV7-2 to TRBJ1-5, with D possibly TRBD1 on 6 matching bases. V lost 1 base and J 7 bases, leaving 11 bases between the germline ends. Germline values: CDR1 SGHTA, CDR2 FQGNSA. The CDR3 is made up of 14 amino acids. CDR3 DNA: TGTGCCAGCAGCTTAGGCGGGGGGCGGCAGCCCCAGCATTTT. It encodes CASSLGGGRQPQHF.

The chain joins TRBV27 to TRBJ2-1; 7 nucleotides align to TRBD1. CDR3 length: 15 residues. The J segment lost 5 bases and the V segment lost 4 bases, leaving 8 bases of the junction unmatched. The germline V gene has CDR1 MNHEY and CDR2 SMNVEV (reference sequence). The CDR3 sequence is CASSSRTGANNEQFF. In DNA form, the CDR3 reads TGTGCCAGCAGTTCCCGGACAGGCGCAAACAATGAGCAGTTCTTC.

This clonotype was seen a handful of times. The J gene is TRBJ2-3, the V gene TRBV28, with D possibly TRBD1 on 6 matching bases. V dropped 3 bases and J dropped 2 bases, with 18 bases sitting between them. This CDR3 region has 17 residues. Per germline, CDR1 MDHEN and CDR2 SYDVKM. The CDR3 coding sequence is TGTGCCAGCAGTTTGTCGACAGGAGCTAGTCACACAGATACGCAGTATTTT. This gives the protein CASSLSTGASHTDTQYF.

This chain connects TRBV28 to TRBJ2-7, with a weak D call TRBD2 (5 bases). The germline CDR1 and CDR2 sequences are MDHEN and SYDVKM. This CDR3 comprises 15 residues. The germline V and J ends were trimmed by 5 bases and 6 bases, with 20 bases remaining between them. The CDR3 bases are TGTGCCAGCAGTCCCGGGGAACGGCGGGCGGCCGAGCAGTACTTC. Protein: CASSPGERRAAEQYF.

The rearrangement uses TRBV7-9 and TRBJ2-7; 8 bases match TRBD2. The CDR3 extends over 16 amino acids. With V trimmed by 2 bases and J by 3 bases, 9 bases remained unmatched. Per germline, CDR1 SEHNR and CDR2 FQNEAQ (reference sequence). CDR3 coding DNA: TGTGCCAGCAGCTTAAAAAGCGGGAGTGTAGGCTACGAGCAGTACTTC. Translated, it gives CASSLKSGSVGYEQYF.

This chain connects TRBV7-2 to TRBJ2-1; 9 bases are a match to TRBD1. The CDR3 consists of 14 residues. Germline CDR1 SGHTA, CDR2 FQGNSA. V shed 5 bases and J 8 bases; nucleotides not matched to a gene: 7. CDR3 sequence (DNA): TGTGCCAGCAGCCCCGGACAGGGGCGGTATGAGCAGTTCTTC. Translated: CASSPGQGRYEQFF.

This clonotype appeared a few times. The chain is built from TRBV15 and TRBJ2-7; no reliable D call. Per germline, CDR1 LNHNV and CDR2 YYDKDF (reference sequence). The CDR3 length is 13 residues. V lost 0 bases and J 6 bases, leaving 9 bases between the germline ends. CDR3 residues: CATSRDRRVEQYF. The CDR3 DNA reads TGTGCCACCAGCAGAGATCGAAGGGTCGAGCAGTACTTC.

V usage is TRBV9 and J usage is TRBJ2-7; D might be TRBD1 (6 bases). The ends were cut back, 3 bases at V and 4 bases at J, with 11 bases in the middle. The germline V gene has CDR1 SGDLS and CDR2 YYNGEE. The CDR3 sequence is 13 residues long. This chain's CDR3 is CASSAGHLYEQYF. The CDR3 DNA sequence: TGTGCCAGCAGCGCGGGACACCTTTACGAGCAGTACTTC.

This clonotype was recorded once. The chain links TRBV7-9 to TRBJ1-5; D is unclear. There are 14 residues in the CDR3. With 2 bases removed from V and 7 bases from J, the gap between germline ends came to 12 bases. Germline V gene sequence: CDR1 SEHNR, CDR2 FQNEAQ (reference sequence). The CDR3 nucleotides read TGTGCCAGCAGCTTACAGAGGACTGACCAGCCCCAGCATTTT. Its protein is CASSLQRTDQPQHF.

This sequence joins TRBV6-2 or TRBV6-3 and TRBJ2-7; D is undetermined. The CDR3 totals 12 residues. Germline CDR1 is MNHEY and CDR2 is SVGEGT. V lost 0 bases and J 7 bases, leaving 7 bases between the germline ends. In nucleotides, the CDR3 is TGTGCCAGCAGTTACTCGAGTGGGGAGCAGTACTTC. Encoded protein: CASSYSSGEQYF.

As for this clonotype: A read error may produce the germline difference seen at one junction end. The rearrangement joins TRBV6-2 or TRBV6-3 to TRBJ2-7, with D uncertain. CDR1 and CDR2 from the germline V gene are MNHEY and SVGEGT. The CDR3 extends over 12 amino acids. In nucleotides, the CDR3 is TGTGACAGCAGTTACCCAGAAACGGAGCAGTACTTC. This sequence encodes CDSSYPETEQYF.

This clonotype was counted between two and nine times. V is TRBV28 and J is TRBJ2-7; TRBD2 is a possible D gene (5 bases). The CDR3 consists of 13 residues. Looked up from germline, CDR1 is MDHEN and CDR2 is SYDVKM. V was cut by 5 bases and J by 0 bases, with 8 bases left in between. CDR3 in DNA: TGTGCCAGCAGTAGACTACTCTCCTACGAGCAGTACTTC. Amino acids: CASSRLLSYEQYF. Using reference TRBV28 and TRBJ2-7 for the parts outside the CDR3, the full variable domain is DVKVTQSSRYLVKRTGEKVFLECVQDMDHENMFWYRQDPGLGLRLIYFSYDVKMKEKGDIPEGYSVSREKKERFSLILESASTNQTSMYLCASSRLLSYEQYFGPGTRLTVT.

This clonotype was seen more than once but under ten times. The V and J genes are TRBV6-6 and TRBJ1-5; 8 bases align to TRBD1. Looked up from germline, CDR1 is MNHNY and CDR2 is SVGAGI (reference sequence). Trimming at V came to 6 bases and at J to 1 base, leaving 5 bases not matched to a gene. The CDR3 has 15 residues. As DNA, the CDR3 is TGTGCCAGCAGCATCAGGGGGCCGAGCAATCAGCCCCAGCATTTT. Translating it yields CASSIRGPSNQPQHF.

This chain uses TRBV6-5 with TRBJ2-7, with TRBD1 matching over 7 bases. The germline CDR1 and CDR2 sequences are MNHEY and SVGAGI. V lost 1 base, J lost 6 bases, and 15 bases stayed unmatched. CDR3 size: 17 residues. The CDR3 region is CASSYLGSNRPGGEQYF. Here the CDR3 DNA reads TGTGCCAGCAGTTACTTGGGATCCAACCGCCCAGGGGGCGAGCAGTACTTC.

This clonotype was recorded at least ten times. The chain joins TRBV7-2 to TRBJ2-1; D is unclear. Trimming cost V 1 base and J 4 bases, with 5 bases left between them. CDR1 and CDR2 from the germline V gene are SGHTA and FQGNSA. The CDR3 covers 13 residues. Here the CDR3 reads CASSLVRYNEQFF. CDR3 coding DNA: TGTGCCAGCAGCTTAGTTCGTTACAATGAGCAGTTCTTC.

The chain has TRBV7-6 and TRBJ2-5, with 11 positions matching TRBD2. This CDR3 has 16 residues. Trimming removed 6 bases from V and 2 bases from J; junction bases left unmatched: 8. Germline values: CDR1 SGHVS, CDR2 FNYEAQ. CDR3 coding DNA: TGTGCCAGCAGTTCACGTAGCGGGAGGGCGCAAGAGACCCAGTACTTC. Translated: CASSSRSGRAQETQYF.

The chain recombines TRBV12-5 with TRBJ1-5; 8 bases are a match to TRBD1. From germline, CDR1 is LGHNT and CDR2 FRNRAP. The CDR3 loop spans 17 amino acids. The V segment lost 3 bases and the J segment 6 bases; nucleotides outside the gene matches: 13. CDR3 sequence: CASGFSDRAGFSQPQHF. The DNA for the CDR3 is TGTGCTAGTGGTTTCTCGGACAGGGCAGGGTTTTCTCAGCCCCAGCATTTT.

V and J are TRBV6-6 and TRBJ2-3; D unclear. The germline V and J ends were trimmed by 8 bases and 0 bases, with 15 bases remaining between them. This CDR3 comprises 15 residues. CDR1 is MNHNY, CDR2 SVGAGI, per germline (reference sequence). The CDR3 is CASRIGGTSTDTQYF. The DNA for the CDR3 is TGTGCCAGCCGTATAGGCGGAACTAGCACAGATACGCAGTATTTT.

As to this clonotype: The DNA is left out, because the CDR3 cannot be placed on it with certainty; the CDR3 is given as TCRdb lists it. The chain couples TRBV6-2 or TRBV6-3 to TRBJ2-5; the DNA was not used to check the table's D call, TRBD1. The CDR3 is 16 residues long, counting both termini. The germline V gene has CDR1 MNHEY and CDR2 SVGEGT. Here the CDR3 reads CASRTPSAPAQETQYF.

V gene TRBV7-9 combines with J gene TRBJ2-5; 9 nucleotides line up with TRBD1. V was clipped by 5 bases and J by 5 bases; unmatched bases: 6. CDR1 SEHNR and CDR2 FQNEAQ come from the germline V gene (reference sequence). The CDR3 extends over 14 amino acids. CDR3 bases: TGTGCCAGCAGCCAGACAGGGGGTAAGGAGACCCAGTACTTC. This codes for CASSQTGGKETQYF.

Many counts were recorded for this clonotype. The J gene is TRBJ2-5, the V gene TRBV7-6; 9 bases fit TRBD2. Germline CDR1 SGHVS, CDR2 FNYEAQ. The CDR3 runs to 15 residues. The junction had 6 bases not matched to a gene; V was cut back by 2 bases and J by 5 bases. The CDR3 here is CASSLNPSGIETQYF. CDR3 nucleotide sequence: TGTGCCAGCAGCTTAAACCCTAGCGGGATCGAGACCCAGTACTTC.

The table lists this clonotype with a few counts. The chain uses TRBV4-1 and TRBJ2-6, with D possibly being TRBD1 (5 bases). V lost 4 bases, J lost 0 bases, and 16 bases lay in between. CDR3 length equals 18 residues. In germline, CDR1 is MGHRA, CDR2 YSYEKL. The DNA for the CDR3 is TGCGCCAGCAGCCCATCAGACAGCATACACTCTGGGGCCAACGTCCTGACTTTC. The encoded protein is CASSPSDSIHSGANVLTF.

The chain employs TRBV12-3 or TRBV12-4 and TRBJ1-2, with no clear D. V was shortened by 7 bases and J by 1 base, with 10 bases between the two germline ends. The CDR3 contains 13 residues. The DNA of the CDR3 is TGTGCCAGCACCATAGGGAGTAACTATGGCTACACCTTC. Translating it yields CASTIGSNYGYTF.

In this sample, this clonotype turned up many times. The chain links TRBV29-1 to TRBJ2-3; tentatively, D is TRBD1 or TRBD2 (5 bases each). The CDR3 is 14 amino acids. Germline CDR1 SQVTM, CDR2 ANQGSEA. V dropped 2 bases and J dropped 5 bases, with 14 bases sitting between them. In nucleotides, the CDR3 is TGCAGCGTTGAAAGGGGCGGGTGGGGAGATACGCAGTATTTT. It codes for CSVERGGWGDTQYF.

This clonotype was seen a handful of times. The chain combines TRBV6-5 with TRBJ1-2; perhaps TRBD1 as D (5 bases). The CDR3 contains 16 residues. Trimming stripped 2 bases from V and 6 bases from J, with 19 bases between. Germline V gene lookup returns CDR1 MNHEY and CDR2 SVGAGI. The CDR3 here is CASSYDADRGPNGYTF. The CDR3 nucleotides are TGTGCCAGCAGTTACGATGCCGACAGAGGCCCCAATGGCTACACCTTC.

This clonotype has more than one count but fewer than ten. The gene calls are TRBV7-9 and TRBJ2-2; D unresolved. The CDR3 length is 12 residues. Trimming pared 1 base from V and 9 bases from J, leaving 6 bases between. Per the germline V gene, CDR1 is SEHNR and CDR2 is FQNEAQ (reference sequence). This CDR3 is CASSLVSRELFF. For the CDR3, the DNA is TGTGCCAGCAGCTTAGTATCCCGGGAGCTGTTTTTT.

This clonotype came up a few times. This chain joins TRBV12-5 and TRBJ2-5, with D unresolved. This CDR3 has 12 residues. Germline V gene lookup returns CDR1 LGHNT and CDR2 FRNRAP. V shed 9 bases and J shed 0 bases, with 8 bases lying between them. CDR3 DNA sequence: TGTGCTAGCGGCACCAACCAAGAGACCCAGTACTTC. Its translation: CASGTNQETQYF. Full variable domain (rest looked up from reference TRBV12-5 and TRBJ2-5): DARVTQTPRHKVTEMGQEVTMRCQPILGHNTVFWYRQTMMQGLELLAYFRNRAPLDDSGMPKDRFSAEMPDATLATLKIQPSEPRDSAVYFCASGTNQETQYFGPGTRLLVL.

This clonotype was counted at least ten times. The CDR3 DNA reads as TGTGCCAGCAGCCTAAGAGACAGGGGGTTAGCAGTGTCCTACGAGCAGTACTTC. Amino acids: CASSLRDRGLAVSYEQYF. V usage is TRBV7-9 and J usage is TRBJ2-7; TRBD1 matches 9 bases. Germline V gene lookup returns CDR1 SEHNR and CDR2 FQNEAQ (reference sequence). Unmatched junction bases numbered 15, after V lost 5 bases and J lost 1 base. CDR3 length equals 18 residues.

V is TRBV28 and J is TRBJ2-1; TRBD2 matches 7 bases. J lost 1 base, V lost 2 bases, and 2 bases had no gene match. This CDR3 spans 15 amino acids. CDR1 and CDR2 (germline): MDHEN, SYDVKM. The CDR3 DNA is TGTGCCAGCAGTTTAGTAGCGGGTTCCTACAATGAGCAGTTCTTC. It encodes CASSLVAGSYNEQFF. The complete variable domain, with remaining parts taken from reference TRBV28 and TRBJ2-1, reads DVKVTQSSRYLVKRTGEKVFLECVQDMDHENMFWYRQDPGLGLRLIYFSYDVKMKEKGDIPEGYSVSREKKERFSLILESASTNQTSMYLCASSLVAGSYNEQFFGPGTRLTVL.